These 19 T cell receptor beta chains share one sample of origin, sequenced in a study of blood T cell repertoires in COVID-19. Measured with immunoSEQ multiplex PCR; TCRdb has only the in-frame clones, and not every one. The sample has a few hundred thousand clones, around 78% seen once. Sequenced sample: peripheral blood. Source of these receptors: a man aged 55 to 70 who had recovered from COVID-19.

V and J are TRBV19 and TRBJ2-1, with D tentatively TRBD2 (5 bases). This CDR3 spans 12 amino acids. Trimming removed 1 base from V and 13 bases from J, with 11 bases in between. CDR1 LNHDA and CDR2 SQIVND come from the germline V gene (reference sequence). The CDR3 protein is CASSIVWGDQFF. Written as DNA, the CDR3 is TGTGCCAGTAGTATAGTATGGGGAGACCAGTTCTTC.

The chain is built from TRBV5-8 and TRBJ1-1; weak D call: TRBD1 (6 bases). Between the trimmed V and J ends, which lost 4 bases and 5 bases, there was a span of 27 bases. CDR3 length: 18 residues. The V gene's germline CDR1 is SGHTS and CDR2 YDEGEE. The CDR3 protein is CASSQTDGQRGGKTEAFF. The DNA of the CDR3 is TGTGCCAGCAGCCAGACCGACGGACAGAGAGGGGGTAAGACTGAAGCTTTCTTT.

The V call is TRBV19, the J call TRBJ2-3; D is undetermined. Germline CDR1 is LNHDA and CDR2 is SQIVND (reference sequence). Trimming stripped 4 bases from V and 0 bases from J, with 5 bases between. The CDR3 spans 13 residues. The CDR3 sequence is CASSKTSTDTQYF. CDR3 sequence (DNA): TGTGCCAGTAGTAAGACAAGCACAGATACGCAGTATTTT.

CDR3 DNA sequence: TGTGCCAGCAGCCAACAGGGGCGAGGGGAAGCTTTCTTT. Residues: CASSQQGRGEAFF. This chain links TRBV3-1 (or the pseudogene TRBV3-2) with TRBJ1-1; D possibly corresponds to TRBD1 (6 bases). Germline assignment: CDR1 LGHDT and CDR2 YNNKEL (reference sequence). V lost 2 bases to trimming and J lost 8 bases, with 12 bases between them. The CDR3 runs 13 residues.

The V and J genes are TRBV3-1 (or the pseudogene TRBV3-2) and TRBJ2-4; D might be TRBD1 (6 bases). This CDR3 comprises 14 residues. Trimming pared 7 bases from V and 3 bases from J, leaving 13 bases between. Germline-derived CDR1 and CDR2 are LGHDT and YNNKEL (reference sequence). CDR3 sequence: CASKMGHDKNIQYF. The CDR3 DNA reads as TGTGCCAGCAAAATGGGACACGACAAAAACATTCAGTACTTC.

The chain carries TRBV29-1 and TRBJ1-2; D perhaps matches TRBD1 (5 bases). Trimming cost V 4 bases and J 2 bases, with 11 bases left between them. This CDR3 region has 13 residues. Germline V gene sequence: CDR1 SQVTM, CDR2 ANQGSEA. The CDR3 sequence: CSVVPGPNYGYTF. The CDR3 DNA reads TGCAGCGTTGTGCCAGGGCCAAACTATGGCTACACCTTC.

The CDR3 loop reads CASSLKRGNEQFF. The CDR3 coding sequence is TGTGCCAGCAGCTTAAAGCGGGGGAATGAGCAGTTCTTC. V usage is TRBV7-2 and J usage is TRBJ2-1; 8 bases are shared with TRBD2. The CDR3 contains 13 residues. Germline CDR1 is SGHTA and CDR2 is FQGNSA. The ends lost 2 bases at V and 7 bases at J; junction bases unmatched: 1.

This chain joins TRBV6-1 and TRBJ2-1; D gene uncertain. CDR1 and CDR2 from the germline V gene are MNHNS and SASEGT. The CDR3 consists of 15 residues. Trimming pared 3 bases from V and 0 bases from J, leaving 9 bases between. In DNA form, the CDR3 reads TGTGCCAGCAGTGAGCGTCCGAGCTCCTACAATGAGCAGTTCTTC. Its protein product is CASSERPSSYNEQFF.

Only one count was recorded for this clone. V gene TRBV5-5 combines with J gene TRBJ2-3; 7 nucleotides align to TRBD1. Germline V gene sequence: CDR1 SGHKS, CDR2 YYEKEE (reference sequence). The CDR3 is 14 residues long. Trimming cost V 4 bases and J 6 bases; bases outside gene matches: 8. The CDR3 loop is CASSPGGYGDTQYF. CDR3 coding DNA: TGTGCCAGCAGCCCAGGGGGATACGGCGATACGCAGTATTTT.

The chain recombines TRBV5-4 with TRBJ1-2, with D maybe TRBD1 (5 bases). The germline CDR1 and CDR2 sequences are SGHNT and YYREEE (reference sequence). Trimming pared 0 bases from V and 4 bases from J, leaving 13 bases between. This CDR3 has 15 amino acids. The CDR3: CASSLVEGAVYGYTF. CDR3 DNA: TGTGCCAGCAGCTTGGTGGAAGGGGCGGTCTATGGCTACACCTTC.

The chain links TRBV6-5 to TRBJ2-1; 13 nucleotides align to TRBD2. Germline-derived CDR1 and CDR2 are MNHEY and SVGAGI. The CDR3 is 15 amino acids. V was pared by 4 bases and J by 9 bases, with 6 bases of the junction left unmatched. The CDR3, as DNA: TGTGCCAGCAGTTCTCGACTAGCGGGGGGCGTTGAGCAGTTCTTC. It encodes CASSSRLAGGVEQFF.

On this clone: Other nucleotide sequences in the sample specify the same CDR3. The chain employs TRBV5-6 and TRBJ1-1; perhaps TRBD1 as D (5 bases). Germline V gene lookup returns CDR1 SGHDT and CDR2 YYEEEE. The CDR3 runs to 14 residues. V was cut by 0 bases and J by 3 bases, with 9 bases left in between. The DNA of the CDR3 is TGTGCCAGCAGCTTGGCCGGGGGGGACACTGAAGCTTTCTTT. Translation gives CASSLAGGDTEAFF. Drawing the rest from reference TRBV5-6 and TRBJ1-1, the complete variable domain is DAGVTQSPTHLIKTRGQQVTLRCSPKSGHDTVSWYQQALGQGPQFIFQYYEEEERQRGNFPDRFSGHQFPNYSSELNVNALLLGDSALYLCASSLAGGDTEAFFGQGTRLTVV.

The rearrangement uses TRBV27 and TRBJ2-1; D is uncertain. This CDR3 has 17 residues. Trimming took 0 bases from V and 4 from J, leaving 16 bases between them. Germline V gives CDR1 MNHEY, CDR2 SMNVEV (reference sequence). CDR3 sequence reads: CASSLSGNSFSYNEQFF. The CDR3 DNA is TGTGCCAGCAGTTTATCTGGCAACAGCTTTTCTTACAATGAGCAGTTCTTC.

This rearrangement joins TRBV5-1 to TRBJ1-2; TRBD1 aligns across 9 bases. CDR1 and CDR2 (germline): SGHRS, YFSETQ. The CDR3 spans 15 residues. V lost 1 base and J lost 2; bases outside the gene matches: 3. CDR3 sequence: CASSLTGTGNYGYTF. CDR3 sequence (DNA): TGCGCCAGCAGCTTGACTGGGACAGGGAACTATGGCTACACCTTC.

The genes are TRBV15 and TRBJ1-1; TRBD1 matches at 9 bases. Germline lookup yields CDR1 LNHNV and CDR2 YYDKDF (reference sequence). V was clipped by 5 bases and J by 11 bases; unmatched bases: 9. The CDR3 is 13 amino acids. The CDR3 nucleotides read TGTGCCACCAGCGTTCACAGGGGGCTCGGGGCTTTCTTT. It specifies CATSVHRGLGAFF.

On this clone: Other DNA sequences in this specimen translate into the identical CDR3. The chain recombines TRBV9 with TRBJ2-1, with 9 positions matching TRBD2. After removal of 0 bases from V and 5 bases from J, the junction contained 3 bases not matched to a gene. The CDR3 runs to 15 residues. CDR1 is SGDLS, CDR2 YYNGEE, per germline. The CDR3 here is CASSVGASGNNEQFF. As DNA, the CDR3 is TGTGCCAGCAGCGTAGGGGCTAGCGGGAACAATGAGCAGTTCTTC.

The chain couples TRBV19 to TRBJ1-2; TRBD1 agrees at 11 bases. Germline V gene data show CDR1 as LNHDA and CDR2 as SQIVND (reference sequence). The V segment lost 5 bases and the J segment 7 bases; nucleotides outside the gene matches: 12. The length of the CDR3 is 16 residues. The CDR3 nucleotides read TGTGCCAGTAGTTTGGCTATCTCCGGGACAGGGGGTGGCTACACCTTC. It yields the protein CASSLAISGTGGGYTF.

The rearrangement uses TRBV4-1 and TRBJ2-7; 9 bases fit TRBD2. V dropped 0 bases and J dropped 4; count of bases not matched to a gene: 13. Germline lookup yields CDR1 MGHRA and CDR2 YSYEKL. This CDR3 has 18 residues. CDR3 loop: CASSQDTPDSREGYEQYF. The DNA of the CDR3 is TGCGCCAGCAGCCAAGACACTCCTGATTCGCGGGAGGGGTACGAGCAGTACTTC.

The chain uses TRBV19 and TRBJ2-1, with TRBD2 matching over 12 bases. Trimming took 9 bases from V and 10 from J; bases not matched to a gene: 13. This CDR3 comprises 15 residues. Germline CDR1 is LNHDA and CDR2 is SQIVND (reference sequence). This CDR3 is CASKWELAGGGEQFF. CDR3 bases: TGTGCCAGCAAATGGGAACTAGCGGGAGGCGGGGAGCAGTTCTTC.